The 32 T cell receptor beta chains listed next were all sequenced from one sample in a study of T cells in Graves' hyperthyroidism and ophthalmopathy. TCR beta CDR3 region amplification was performed from RNA transcripts. First-round RT-PCR targeting the TCR CDR3 was performed with the HTBI primer set. TCRdb processed the multiplex PCR reads anew with MiXCR; each CDR3 protein has one entry. The sample carries approximately 600,000 distinct CDR3 sequences, less than 25% recorded once. The sequenced sample was blood. Source of these receptors: a man aged 30-40 years with Graves' ophthalmopathy.

This clonotype was seen repeatedly, ten times or more. The chain employs TRBV7-2 and TRBJ2-7; 15 nucleotides match TRBD2. With V trimmed by 4 bases and J by 4 bases, 2 bases remained unmatched. Germline lookup yields CDR1 SGHTA and CDR2 FQGNSA. There are 15 residues in the CDR3. The CDR3 protein is CASSSGTSGRYEQYF. The CDR3 bases are TGTGCCAGCAGCTCTGGGACTAGCGGGAGGTACGAGCAGTACTTC.

Concerning this clonotype: At one end, the junction sequence differs from germline, possibly due to a read error. The chain is built from TRBV7-7 and TRBJ1-4; 7 bases agree with TRBD1. Germline lookup yields CDR1 SSHAT and CDR2 FNYEAQ (reference sequence). The CDR3 contains 15 residues. In DNA form, the CDR3 reads TGTGCTAGCAGCTTGACGGACAGGACAGATGAAAAACTGTTTTTT. Its translation: CASSLTDRTDEKLFF.

This clonotype showed up just once. One end of the junction does not line up with germline, which may come from a read error. V gene TRBV28 combines with J gene TRBJ2-3, with TRBD2 matching over 7 bases. The CDR3 has 14 amino acids. Germline CDR1 and CDR2: MDHEN and SYDVKM. The CDR3 loop is CASSPGLPTETQYF. The CDR3 bases are TGTGCCAGCAGTCCGGGACTACCCACAGAAACGCAGTATTTT.

The rearrangement joins TRBV7-9 to TRBJ2-7; the match to TRBD1 covers 10 bases. The CDR3 is made up of 16 amino acids. V shed 4 bases, J shed 3 bases, and the junction held 9 bases outside the gene matches. The germline V gene encodes CDR1 SEHNR and CDR2 FQNEAQ (reference sequence). The CDR3 reads CASSSSGGTGDYEQYF. The CDR3 nucleotides read TGTGCCAGCAGCTCTTCGGGCGGGACAGGGGACTACGAGCAGTACTTC. Full variable domain (remainder filled in from reference TRBV7-9 and TRBJ2-7): DTGVSQNPRHKITKRGQNVTFRCDPISEHNRLYWYRQTLGQGPEFLTYFQNEAQLEKSRLLSDRFSAERPKGSFSTLEIQRTEQGDSAMYLCASSSSGGTGDYEQYFGPGTRLTVT.

The V and J genes are TRBV28 and TRBJ2-7; perhaps TRBD1 as D (6 bases). With 8 bases removed from V and 1 base from J, the gap between germline ends came to 15 bases. CDR3 length: 14 amino acids. Germline CDR1 and CDR2: MDHEN and SYDVKM. In DNA, the CDR3 is TGTGCCAGCTCACCAGTAGGACAGTCCTACGAGCAGTACTTC. It translates to CASSPVGQSYEQYF.

This chain joins TRBV29-1 and TRBJ2-5, with D possibly TRBD2 on 5 matching bases. Per germline, CDR1 SQVTM and CDR2 ANQGSEA. The CDR3 spans 13 residues. V dropped 0 bases and J dropped 7 bases, with 12 bases sitting between them. The CDR3 is CSVEDGEIGTQYF. CDR3 nucleotides: TGCAGCGTTGAAGATGGGGAGATCGGGACCCAGTACTTC. Complete variable domain (other parts from reference TRBV29-1 and TRBJ2-5): SAVISQKPSRDICQRGTSLTIQCQVDSQVTMMFWYRQQPGQSLTLIATANQGSEATYESGFVIDKFPISRPNLTFSTLTVSNMSPEDSSIYLCSVEDGEIGTQYFGPGTRLLVL.

This clonotype appeared many times. V and J are TRBV28 and TRBJ2-2; 12 bases are a match to TRBD2. V lost 4 bases and J lost 4; bases outside the gene matches: 4. Germline CDR1 reads MDHEN; CDR2 reads SYDVKM. The CDR3 spans 16 residues. The CDR3 is CASSSLGLAGTGELFF. The CDR3 DNA follows: TGTGCCAGCAGTTCCTTGGGACTAGCGGGCACCGGGGAGCTGTTTTTT. Full variable domain (rest looked up from reference TRBV28 and TRBJ2-2): DVKVTQSSRYLVKRTGEKVFLECVQDMDHENMFWYRQDPGLGLRLIYFSYDVKMKEKGDIPEGYSVSREKKERFSLILESASTNQTSMYLCASSSLGLAGTGELFFGEGSRLTVL.

About this clonotype itself: The junction shows a germline mismatch at one end, possibly a read error. This chain links TRBV2 with TRBJ1-3; D gene ambiguous. CDR3 length equals 14 residues. The germline CDR1 and CDR2 sequences are SNHLY and FYNNEI. CDR3 sequence (DNA): TGTGCCAGCAGTGACGTAGCAGCTGGAAGCACCATATATTTT. The encoded protein is CASSDVAAGSTIYF.

V usage is TRBV29-1 and J usage is TRBJ2-7; a possible D gene is TRBD2 (6 bases). The CDR3 extends over 16 amino acids. CDR1 is SQVTM, CDR2 ANQGSEA, per germline. V was cut by 1 base and J by 2 bases, with 18 bases left in between. The chain's CDR3 is CSVEAARDSDAYEQYF. The DNA of the CDR3 is TGCAGCGTTGAAGCCGCTCGGGACTCCGATGCCTACGAGCAGTACTTC.

This clonotype was observed a handful of times. The chain recombines TRBV30 with TRBJ1-2, with TRBD1 as a possible D gene (6 bases). CDR3 size: 12 residues. The germline V gene encodes CDR1 GTSNPN and CDR2 SVGIG (reference sequence). V lost 2 bases and J lost 10, with 14 bases in between. This chain's CDR3 is CAWSRAGDSYTF. CDR3 in DNA: TGTGCCTGGAGTAGGGCAGGGGATTCCTACACCTTC.

This clonotype was seen at least ten times. The chain joins TRBV5-1 to TRBJ2-3; no clear D gene. V lost 4 bases and J 1 base, leaving 10 bases between the germline ends. Looked up from germline, CDR1 is SGHRS and CDR2 is YFSETQ. CDR3 length: 14 amino acids. Here the CDR3 reads CASSLSPGTDTQYF. The CDR3 DNA is TGCGCCAGCAGCCTATCACCCGGCACAGATACGCAGTATTTT.

This clonotype was seen only once. The V call is TRBV6-2 or TRBV6-3, the J call TRBJ1-3, with a possible D match to TRBD1 (6 bases). The CDR3 length is 17 residues. V lost 5 bases and J lost 2, with 19 bases in between. Germline CDR1 reads MNHEY; CDR2 reads SVGEGT. The CDR3 region has the DNA TGTGCCAGCAGTGTTCGCCTACCAGGGGTGCCTGGAAACACCATATATTTT. This codes for CASSVRLPGVPGNTIYF.

Turning to this clonotype: At one of its ends the junction is not consistent with the germline gene, which may arise from a read error. The chain employs TRBV5-1 and TRBJ2-7, with D perhaps TRBD1 (5 bases). The CDR3 runs 15 residues. Germline V gene data show CDR1 as SGHRS and CDR2 as YFSETQ. The CDR3 protein is CASSLITGDSYGQYF. CDR3 nucleotide sequence: TGCGCCAGCAGCTTGATAACAGGAGACTCCTACGGGCAGTACTTC.

This clonotype has only a few counts. The chain combines TRBV5-1 with TRBJ2-5; D is unresolved. The length of the CDR3 is 13 residues. The germline V gene has CDR1 SGHRS and CDR2 YFSETQ. As DNA, the CDR3 is TGCGGCTCGGCCTCCTCCCGGCAAGAGACCCAGTACTTC. Encoded protein: CGSASSRQETQYF.

The V and J genes are TRBV20-1 and TRBJ1-6, with TRBD1 matching over 7 bases. The junction had 4 bases not matched to a gene; V was cut back by 0 bases and J by 8 bases. Germline V gene lookup returns CDR1 DFQATT and CDR2 SNEGSKA (reference sequence). The CDR3 has 14 residues. This CDR3 is CSARDFRGDSPLHF. Here the CDR3 DNA reads TGCAGTGCTAGAGATTTCAGGGGGGATTCACCCCTCCACTTT.

This clonotype came up many times. This rearrangement joins TRBV18 to TRBJ1-2; 7 bases map to TRBD1. Germline values: CDR1 KGHSH, CDR2 LQKENI. V lost 6 bases, J lost 1 base, and 5 bases stayed unmatched. The CDR3 contains 14 residues. The CDR3 loop reads CASSPTGDNYGYTF. The CDR3 DNA reads TGTGCCAGCTCTCCTACAGGGGATAACTATGGCTACACCTTC.

The chain combines TRBV6-1 with TRBJ2-3; TRBD1 aligns across 9 bases. Looked up from germline, CDR1 is MNHNS and CDR2 is SASEGT. The junction had 11 bases not matched to a gene; V was cut back by 5 bases and J by 2 bases. The CDR3 is made up of 17 amino acids. Here the CDR3 DNA reads TGTGCCAGCAGTTATCCGACAGGGGGTAATATCACAGATACGCAGTATTTT. Translated: CASSYPTGGNITDTQYF.

The rearrangement uses TRBV7-8 and TRBJ2-7; D unclear. The CDR3 has 15 residues. V lost 4 bases and J 2 bases, leaving 15 bases between the germline ends. Germline values: CDR1 SGHVS, CDR2 FQNEAQ. In nucleotides, the CDR3 is TGTGCCAGCAGCTCAACCTCAGACACTACCTACGAGCAGTACTTC. It yields the protein CASSSTSDTTYEQYF. The full variable domain, completed using reference TRBV7-8 and TRBJ2-7, is GAGVSQSPRYKVAKRGQDVALRCDPISGHVSLFWYQQALGQGPEFLTYFQNEAQLDKSGLPSDRFFAERPEGSVSTLKIQRTQQEDSAVYLCASSSTSDTTYEQYFGPGTRLTVT.

This clonotype showed up many times. The chain is built from TRBV12-3 or TRBV12-4 and TRBJ2-1, with 8 nucleotides matching TRBD1. J lost 9 bases, V lost 6 bases, and 4 bases had no gene match. CDR3 length equals 12 residues. The chain's CDR3 is CASRGDRGEQFF. As DNA, the CDR3 is TGTGCCAGCAGGGGTGACAGGGGTGAGCAGTTCTTC.

A word on this clonotype: This could be a read error, since a much larger clone is one nucleotide away. J is TRBJ2-5 and V is TRBV11-2, with D possibly matching TRBD2 (5 bases). The germline CDR1 and CDR2 sequences are SGHAT and FQNNGV. This CDR3 region has 14 residues. CDR3 coding DNA: TGTGTCAGCAGTTTGAAGGGATCGGGGGAGACCCAGTACTTC. The encoded protein is CVSSLKGSGETQYF.

This clonotype was seen just once. This chain joins TRBV27 and TRBJ2-7, with TRBD1 matching 9 bases. V was pared by 5 bases and J by 6 bases, with 11 bases of the junction left unmatched. CDR1 MNHEY and CDR2 SMNVEV come from the germline V gene (reference sequence). This CDR3 spans 15 amino acids. This CDR3 is CASSPRTGAVSEQYF. The CDR3 region has the DNA TGTGCCAGCAGTCCTAGGACAGGGGCGGTCTCCGAGCAGTACTTC.

In this sample, this clonotype turned up many times. The rearrangement uses TRBV6-2 or TRBV6-3 and TRBJ2-2; D is unclear. The CDR3 runs to 13 residues. Germline values: CDR1 MNHEY, CDR2 SVGEGT. The germline V and J ends were trimmed by 6 bases and 6 bases, with 11 bases remaining between them. Here the CDR3 reads CASSEKDPGELFF. The CDR3 bases are TGTGCCAGCAGCGAGAAGGACCCCGGGGAGCTGTTTTTT.

The gene calls are TRBV20-1 and TRBJ1-5; the match to TRBD1 covers 7 bases. The CDR3 extends over 15 amino acids. Germline-derived CDR1 and CDR2 are DFQATT and SNEGSKA (reference sequence). V shed 0 bases and J 4 bases; nucleotides not matched to a gene: 6. The CDR3 DNA reads as TGCAGTGCTAGAGATTATCGGACAGGAAATCAGCCCCAGCATTTT. Its translation is CSARDYRTGNQPQHF.

This clonotype was seen at least ten times. The chain couples TRBV7-8 to TRBJ2-5; weak D call: TRBD2 (6 bases). In germline, CDR1 is SGHVS, CDR2 FQNEAQ. Between the trimmed V and J ends, which lost 5 bases and 2 bases, there was a span of 12 bases. The CDR3 consists of 14 residues. CDR3 amino acids: CASSPRRAQETQYF. The CDR3 DNA is TGTGCCAGCAGCCCCCGGAGGGCTCAAGAGACCCAGTACTTC.

Many counts were recorded for this clonotype. The rearrangement uses TRBV11-2 and TRBJ1-1; D is perhaps TRBD1 (5 bases). Germline CDR1 reads SGHAT; CDR2 reads FQNNGV. Deletions cut 5 bases from V and 5 bases from J, with 18 bases between. This CDR3 has 15 residues. The DNA for the CDR3 is TGTGCCAGCAGCCCTCACGACAGACGGTGGACTGAAGCTTTCTTT. Amino acids: CASSPHDRRWTEAFF.

The chain is built from TRBV18 and TRBJ1-1; D perhaps matches TRBD1 (6 bases). Germline V gene sequence: CDR1 KGHSH, CDR2 LQKENI. The germline V and J ends were trimmed by 3 bases and 3 bases, with 14 bases remaining between them. This CDR3 has 15 amino acids. CDR3 loop: CASSPEQGEHTEAFF. CDR3 DNA: TGTGCCAGCTCACCCGAACAGGGCGAGCACACTGAAGCTTTCTTT. The full variable domain, rest sourced from reference TRBV18 and TRBJ1-1, is NAGVMQNPRHLVRRRGQEARLRCSPMKGHSHVYWYRQLPEEGLKFMVYLQKENIIDESGMPKERFSAEFPKEGPSILRIQQVVRGDSAAYFCASSPEQGEHTEAFFGQGTRLTVV.

This clonotype was detected a few times. J is TRBJ1-1 and V is TRBV20-1; D gene unclear. The CDR3 extends over 16 amino acids. The germline V gene encodes CDR1 DFQATT and CDR2 SNEGSKA (reference sequence). Trimming removed 0 bases from V and 1 base from J, with 15 bases in between. CDR3 coding DNA: TGCAGTGCTAGAGATTTTGTAGGGCGGCGGAACACTGAAGCTTTCTTT. This encodes CSARDFVGRRNTEAFF.

This clonotype was detected a few times. The V gene is TRBV27, the J gene TRBJ1-4, with TRBD1 as a possible D gene (5 bases). Trimming removed 5 bases at V and 5 bases at J, with 12 bases between. The CDR3 consists of 14 residues. The V gene's germline CDR1 is MNHEY and CDR2 SMNVEV (reference sequence). CDR3 DNA sequence: TGTGCCAGCAGTGGACACTCGCCGAATGAAAAACTGTTTTTT. This encodes CASSGHSPNEKLFF.

J is TRBJ2-3 and V is TRBV11-2; D gene unclear. This CDR3 has 14 amino acids. Trimming took off 1 base at V and 8 bases at J, with 13 bases between the two ends. CDR1 is SGHAT and CDR2 is FQNNGV in the germline V gene. This CDR3 is CASSLGGMWGTQYF. CDR3 in DNA: TGTGCCAGCAGCTTAGGTGGAATGTGGGGTACGCAGTATTTT.

Ten or more counts support this clonotype. This chain connects TRBV20-1 to TRBJ2-3, with 8 bases identical to TRBD2. J was trimmed by 0 bases and V by 3 bases; bases with no gene match: 5. This CDR3 is built from 15 residues. Per germline, CDR1 DFQATT and CDR2 SNEGSKA (reference sequence). In DNA form, the CDR3 reads TGCAGTGCTAGGAGACTAGCGAAGAGCACAGATACGCAGTATTTT. Translating gives CSARRLAKSTDTQYF.

Turning to this clonotype: This may arise from a read error, as a much more abundant clone is one base away. The V gene is TRBV27, the J gene TRBJ1-1; D remains unclear. The germline gives CDR1 MNHEY, CDR2 SMNVEV (reference sequence). This CDR3 contains 13 residues. The chain's CDR3 is CPSSLSGFSEAFF. For the CDR3, the DNA is TGTCCCAGCAGTTTATCCGGTTTCTCTGAAGCTTTCTTT.

CDR3 nucleotide sequence: TGTGCCAGCAGCCCGACCGGGACAGGGGAGGCCGGGGAGCTGTTTTTT. Encoded protein: CASSPTGTGEAGELFF. The chain is built from TRBV27 and TRBJ2-2; 10 nucleotides match TRBD1. CDR1 is MNHEY, CDR2 SMNVEV, per germline (reference sequence). The CDR3 has 16 residues. V shed 6 bases, J shed 6 bases, and the junction held 10 bases outside the gene matches.